Detailed here is one T cell receptor beta chain. These data belong to a study of blood T cell repertoires in COVID-19. In the study overall: From the United States, Italy and Spain came samples of acute and convalescent COVID-19.

Authors' processing steps: Counts of nucleated cells, estimated from reference gene primer amplification, were obtained. TCRdb's table, derived via immunoSEQ multiplex PCR, lists solely in-frame clones and lacks some. V, J and clone size derive from that table, while D and trimming were established from the DNA sequence. In the table there are 55,000 to 80,000 clones, over 70% of which are singletons. The sequencing sample was made of peripheral blood. This TCR derives from a human donor in a cohort sampled during active COVID-19.

The CDR3 loop reads CASSYRTGRPLHF. The CDR3 DNA reads TGTGCCAGCAGTTATAGGACAGGGCGGCCCCTCCACTTT. The rearrangement links TRBV2 to TRBJ1-6; 8 bases map to TRBD1. Germline loops: CDR1 SNHLY, CDR2 FYNNEI. V trimming: 5 bases; J trimming: 13 bases; junction bases outside the gene matches: 7. This CDR3 comprises 13 residues. Complete variable domain (other parts from reference TRBV2 and TRBJ1-6): EPEVTQTPSHQVTQMGQEVILRCVPISNHLYFYWYRQILGQKVEFLVSFYNNEISEKSEIFDDQFSVERPDGSNFTLKIRSTKLEDSAMYFCASSYRTGRPLHFGNGTRLTVT.